Each of the 13 T cell receptor beta chains below was sequenced from the same sample in a study of shared clonotypes between healthy human individuals. Naive CD8 populations comprised CD45RO-negative cells positively selected for CCR7, excluding terminally differentiated effector memory CD45RA+ cells. The assay was immunoSEQ multiplex PCR, and TCRdb's table has in-frame clones only and misses some. Of around 1,900,000 clones listed, around 93% were seen once; the top ten hold 1.5% to 2%. Sequenced sample: naive CD8+ T cells from PBMCs. The receptors derive from a man between 18 and 35 years old in good health. Some clones in this sample may be carry-over from other donors' samples.

The chain has TRBV19 and TRBJ2-3; 8 positions agree with TRBD2. Germline lookup yields CDR1 LNHDA and CDR2 SQIVND (reference sequence). The CDR3 totals 16 residues. With 1 base clipped from V and 1 base from J, the junction kept 4 bases outside the gene matches. CDR3 DNA: TGTGCCAGTAGTATAGCCGGGAGGGAGGGCACAGATACGCAGTATTTT. Translating it yields CASSIAGREGTDTQYF.

Regarding this clone: Different DNA sequences within this sample yield the same CDR3. The chain is built from TRBV7-9 and TRBJ2-1; D is unresolved. Trimming left V 3 bases short and J 3 bases short, with 6 bases between. This CDR3 has 13 residues. CDR1 and CDR2 from the germline V gene are SEHNR and FQNEAQ (reference sequence). The CDR3 DNA is TGTGCCAGCAGCTTTCTAGGCTACAATGAGCAGTTCTTC. It translates to CASSFLGYNEQFF.

This clone was observed a single time. Different DNA sequences within this sample yield the same CDR3. The chain joins TRBV7-9 to TRBJ2-7; D remains unclear. V was clipped by 1 base and J by 4 bases, with 8 bases between them. The CDR3 extends over 13 amino acids. CDR1 and CDR2 from the germline V gene are SEHNR and FQNEAQ (reference sequence). As DNA, the CDR3 is TGTGCCAGCAGCTTAGGCACAATTTACGAGCAGTACTTC. It yields the protein CASSLGTIYEQYF.

V gene TRBV30 combines with J gene TRBJ2-1; tentatively, D is TRBD2 (5 bases). The germline V gene encodes CDR1 GTSNPN and CDR2 SVGIG (reference sequence). The CDR3 is made up of 15 amino acids. Between the trimmed V and J ends, which lost 0 bases and 7 bases, there was a span of 16 bases. The CDR3 reads CAWSVRAAPGNEQFF. CDR3 DNA: TGTGCCTGGAGTGTCCGAGCGGCACCGGGGAATGAGCAGTTCTTC.

The rearrangement uses TRBV4-1 and TRBJ1-6; D is unclear. The germline V gene encodes CDR1 MGHRA and CDR2 YSYEKL. The CDR3 is 15 residues long. V lost 1 base and J lost 10, with 14 bases in between. CDR3 sequence (DNA): TGCGCCAGCAGCCAAGTTCTGGGTTTAAGCTCACCCCTCCACTTT. Translated, it gives CASSQVLGLSSPLHF.

This clone was seen just once. The DNA of the CDR3 is TGTGCCAGCAGCTCGACAAGCCCTGAAGCTTTCTTT. This encodes CASSSTSPEAFF. The V call is TRBV6-1, the J call TRBJ1-1; no reliable D call. V dropped 6 bases and J dropped 6 bases, with 11 bases sitting between them. Germline V lookup: CDR1 MNHNS, CDR2 SASEGT. The CDR3 contains 12 residues.

As for this clone: Different DNA sequences within this sample yield the same CDR3. The rearrangement uses TRBV20-1 and TRBJ2-5; D ambiguous. CDR3 length: 11 residues. Between the trimmed V and J ends, which lost 1 base and 5 bases, there was a span of 5 bases. Germline values: CDR1 DFQATT, CDR2 SNEGSKA (reference sequence). The CDR3 sequence: CSARGWETQYF. Here the CDR3 DNA reads TGCAGTGCTAGAGGGTGGGAGACCCAGTACTTC.

The chain's CDR3 is CASSLSPGGEQYF. Written as DNA, the CDR3 is TGTGCCAGCAGCTTATCCCCCGGGGGCGAGCAGTACTTC. The chain joins TRBV7-3 to TRBJ2-7, with D perhaps matching TRBD2 (6 bases). Per germline, CDR1 SGHTA and CDR2 FQGTGA. The CDR3 length is 13 residues. V dropped 2 bases and J dropped 6 bases, with 11 bases sitting between them.

The genes are TRBV2 and TRBJ2-1, with TRBD2 identical over 8 bases. The trim removed 5 bases at V and 5 bases at J, leaving 5 bases unmatched. Looked up from germline, CDR1 is SNHLY and CDR2 is FYNNEI. The CDR3 length is 14 residues. This CDR3 reads CASSPGRGDNEQFF. In DNA form, the CDR3 reads TGTGCCAGCAGTCCCGGGAGGGGCGACAATGAGCAGTTCTTC. The full variable domain, in which reference TRBV2 and TRBJ2-1 provide the parts outside the CDR3, is EPEVTQTPSHQVTQMGQEVILRCVPISNHLYFYWYRQILGQKVEFLVSFYNNEISEKSEIFDDQFSVERPDGSNFTLKIRSTKLEDSAMYFCASSPGRGDNEQFFGPGTRLTVL.

This clone was detected once. A read error may account for a junction end that differs from germline. The chain has TRBV4-1 and TRBJ1-2, with D possibly being TRBD1 (6 bases). This CDR3 is built from 16 residues. Germline lookup yields CDR1 MGHRA and CDR2 YSYEKL. The CDR3 DNA reads as TGCGCCAGCGGCCAACCGAGGGCCAGGGGACACTATGGCTACACCTTC. Translating gives CASGQPRARGHYGYTF.

The chain links TRBV4-1 to TRBJ2-2; a weak D match, TRBD2 (6 bases). This CDR3 has 12 amino acids. The V gene's germline CDR1 is MGHRA and CDR2 YSYEKL. V was shortened by 8 bases and J by 2 bases, with 6 bases between the two germline ends. CDR3 nucleotides: TGCGCCAGCGGACTAAACACCGGGGAGCTGTTTTTT. Its protein is CASGLNTGELFF.

Concerning this clone itself: The identical CDR3 is also encoded by other nucleotide sequences in the sample. The rearrangement uses TRBV28 and TRBJ2-7; 7 nucleotides line up with TRBD1. Losses at the gene ends were 3 bases for V and 4 bases for J; bases not matched to a gene: 6. CDR1 is MDHEN, CDR2 SYDVKM, per germline. The CDR3 spans 14 residues. The CDR3 loop is CASSFTGEGYEQYF. The CDR3 bases are TGTGCCAGCAGTTTCACAGGGGAAGGGTACGAGCAGTACTTC.

This chain joins TRBV7-8 and TRBJ2-3; 9 bases agree with TRBD2. Germline V lookup: CDR1 SGHVS, CDR2 FQNEAQ. The CDR3 is 17 amino acids. Losses at the gene ends were 3 bases for V and 4 bases for J; bases not matched to a gene: 11. CDR3 DNA sequence: TGTGCCAGCAGCTTCCCCGGGGGCGCGGGAGGGGCAGATACGCAGTATTTT. Amino acids: CASSFPGGAGGADTQYF.